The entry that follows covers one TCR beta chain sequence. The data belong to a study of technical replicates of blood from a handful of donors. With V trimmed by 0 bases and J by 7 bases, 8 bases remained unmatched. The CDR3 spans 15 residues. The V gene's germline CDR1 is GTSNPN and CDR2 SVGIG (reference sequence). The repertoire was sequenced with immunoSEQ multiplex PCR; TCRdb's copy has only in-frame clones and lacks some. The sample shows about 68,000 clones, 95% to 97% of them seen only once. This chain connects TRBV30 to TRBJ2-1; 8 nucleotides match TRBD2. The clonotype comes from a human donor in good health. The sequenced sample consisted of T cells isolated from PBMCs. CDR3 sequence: CAWSVQLAVLNEQFF. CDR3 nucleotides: TGTGCCTGGAGTGTACAACTAGCGGTTTTAAATGAGCAGTTCTTC.